This T cell receptor (beta chain) was documented in a study of cytomegalovirus exposure and HLA in healthy donors (dated by TCRdb to about 2017). Regarding the research as a whole: An earlier analysis of fewer than 750 of the donors reported 250 to 300 Gb of sequence data and 100 million to 120 million unique TCR beta sequences obtained from roughly 180 million T cells. Both class I and class II loci were covered by HLA typing, at four-digit resolution. An earlier analysis of 587 of the donors applied high-throughput TCR beta sequencing to assess whether each TCR beta V gene segment acted as functional or pseudogenic. A later genetic analysis took genome-wide SNP genotypes for about three fifths of the roughly 700 donors and used that subset as a discovery cohort. The T cell repertoires of under 750 subjects were profiled by immunosequencing and related to cytomegalovirus serostatus. An early release that covered roughly 600 HLA-typed donors contained approximately 300 gigabases of sequencing data and 85 million to 100 million unique TCR sequences. The number of typed donors differed by locus: about 620-630 for A, B, C, DRB1 and DQB1; roughly 510 for DQA1; around 610 for DPA1; and about 450 for DPB1. Of the roughly 400 genotyped donors, 81% fell in the genetic ancestry cluster associated with self-reported Caucasian donors. Along with the approximately 700-subject first cohort, a separate validation cohort of over a hundred different subjects was used. Every discovery cohort repertoire had been produced on one sequencing platform. To predict cytomegalovirus infection status, the study brought together high-throughput TCR immunosequencing, statistical association of individual TCRs with disease status, and machine learning. The study was designed to test whether signatures of past pathogen exposure could be identified by cataloging public T cell receptors. Donor age, sex, ethnicity and CMV serostatus were compiled together with the repertoire data. On average, 235,054 unique TCR beta nucleotide sequences were sequenced per donor among about 400 genotyped donors of the cohort, with 15% to 20% of those sequences being non-productive. A later analysis re-analyzed previously published TCR beta repertoires from 666 donors and added high-resolution HLA genotyping to study TCR occurrence patterns. Several DR-DQ haplotypes were treated as single units for association and clustering because of strong linkage in the cohort. Rather than drawing on any new phenotypic data, the later analysis identified candidate immune exposures from TCR beta sequences and the way those sequences occurred across donors. Results and caveats for the whole study, not just this receptor: A further reported finding was that TCR beta sequences accurately predicted the HLA-A and HLA-B alleles for most subjects in the first cohort. A total of 150 or so TCR beta chains were listed by the study as associated with cytomegalovirus. A later analysis found that HLA-associated TCR beta chains were more clonally expanded and had lower generation probabilities than equally common non-associated chains. A later analysis found that TCR association rates varied across HLA loci, with DRB1 alleles showing the most associated TCRs and HLA-C alleles the fewest. Several of the top co-occurrence clusters appeared to be linked to parvovirus B19, influenza, CMV and Epstein-Barr virus, according to a later analysis. A later genetic analysis reported fewer N-insertions in productive TCRs among donors in an Asian-associated ancestry cluster than the roughly 690-donor mean. This cohort had only TCR beta chains sequenced, and the lack of alpha or paired-chain data limited which features could be detected. A cluster of highly shared sequence variants was judged likely to represent a technical artifact of the sequencing pipeline. According to the authors, the approach could potentially be generalized to other disease states and immunological phenotypes. In an earlier analysis of around 500 of the donors, most TCR beta V segments appeared in productive rearrangements about 90% or about 30% of the time, broadly matching IMGT annotations. In both the original and validation cohorts, the classifier was reported to diagnose cytomegalovirus status with high specificity and sensitivity. In vitro tests confirmed that three of the cytomegalovirus-associated TCR beta chains recognize cytomegalovirus antigens. In a later analysis, most CMV-associated TCR beta chains were found to appear HLA-restricted, with HLA associations seemingly driven largely by CMV exposure. Because HLA typing was unavailable for some donors at each locus, only the typed subset was used in association tests. The earlier analysis of a few hundred of the donors excluded roughly 16 rarely observed V segments, including chromosome 9 orphons, because counts were too low. Immune exposure information for the cohort was limited to CMV serostatus. Roughly uniform sequencing depth across donors was assumed in presence/absence analyses, although this assumption may not hold. Correlated functional status among segregating V segments might reflect linkage disequilibrium, but an unknown experimental factor could not be ruled out. Some IMGT-functional V segments, including TRBV6-2 and TRBV6-3, could not be told apart with the 87-base-pair reads, so those segments were excluded. Across donors, most TCR sequences were observed very rarely, whereas some public TCRs were present in many individuals. In a later genetic analysis, a missense DCLRE1C variant was associated with V-gene and J-gene trimming of TCR beta chains, and the association was replicated in an independent cohort. Specific HLA alleles were associated with some 15,000 TCR beta sequences at a false discovery rate of 0.05 in a later analysis. Assigning TCR associations to individual alleles was difficult when HLA alleles, especially DR and DQ, strongly co-occurred.

V was cut back by 5 bases and J by 4 bases, leaving a gap of 9 bases between them. The CDR3 measures 13 amino acids from cysteine to phenylalanine. Kept here is only the CDR3 DNA, which spans 39 bases and is read in frame from base 1. CDR1 is given as SEHNR and CDR2 as FQNEAQ, both from the germline V gene (reference sequence). The method was the immunoSEQ multiplex PCR assay. For the multiplex PCR, a mixture combining 60 forward primers for TCR Vbeta segments and 13 reverse primers for TCR Jbeta segments was used. The CDR3 region of rearranged TCR beta genes was amplified from genomic DNA by a multiplex PCR assay. Amplified TCR beta libraries were sequenced as 87-base-pair reads on the Illumina HiSeq System. The paper's data handling went like this. Across the roughly 700 repertoires, a later analysis counted some 81 million unique TCR beta chains, 9 million to 14 million of which were shared by at least two donors. A nearest-neighbor algorithm error-corrected the raw reads and collapsed the reads into unique sequences, merging closely related sequences to remove PCR and sequencing errors. To assign V, D and J gene segments, CDR3 sequences were aligned to IMGT reference sequences. For a sequence to be retained, at least a six-nucleotide match to both a V gene segment and a J gene segment was required. A rearrangement counted as productive if the CDR3 had no stop codons and remained in frame with V and J, and every other rearrangement counted as non-productive. Following IMGT convention, CDR3 was defined as the stretch from the second conserved V-encoded cysteine to the conserved J-encoded phenylalanine. Sequences without an unambiguous match to a single V gene segment were excluded from the earlier analysis of approximately 560 of the donors. In an earlier analysis of 587 of the donors, V segments were called functional above 56.7% productive rearrangements and were called segregating when the between-donor standard deviation exceeded 5%. A statistical classification framework was developed to diagnose cytomegalovirus status using the catalog of TCR beta chain sequences. A later analysis assigned V and J genes by comparing TCR nucleotide sequences with IMGT/GENE-DB human TR gene sequences. Using the TCRdist pipeline, a later analysis assigned CDR3 sequences along with most-parsimonious VDJ recombination scenarios. In a later analysis, every TCR beta chain was defined by the combination of its CDR3 amino acid sequence and its V-gene family, and reads without a unique V-gene family were dropped. To address suspected cross-contamination and a sequencing artifact, a later analysis removed several hundred highly shared, low-generation-probability nucleotide sequences. In a later analysis, a clonal expansion index was calculated for each public chain from normalized within-repertoire ranks of inferred template counts. A later analysis computed generation probabilities with a VDJ recombination model fitted to out-of-frame rearrangements, and checked the results against IGoR. A later analysis scored TCR-TCR, TCR-HLA and TCR-CMV co-occurrence with hypergeometric tests, applying a repertoire-size bias correction to TCR pairs. False discovery rates were estimated in a later analysis by permuting HLA or CMV assignments 20 times. In a later analysis, co-occurring TCRs were grouped using DBSCAN, and TCRdist sequence similarity was added for clustering within HLA-allele-positive subsets. Repertoires with fewer than 30,000 or more than 120,000 public chains were left out of co-occurrence clustering, as were five repertoires with anomalous nucleotide sharing. TCRdb carries this immuneACCESS record with in-frame sequences only. Its versions omit some clonotypes, under half of them owing to an unresolved V gene in the studies checked, with the rest unexplained. V, J and clone size derive from that table, while D and trimming were established from the DNA sequence. A total of 130,000 or so clones appear in this sample, roughly four fifths of them only once. The top ten clones comprise just under 6.5% of the sample.

Concerning this clone itself: There is no known antigen for this receptor. No per-base quality is available; no much larger clone lies one base away.

The cohort consisted of more than 650 healthy bone marrow donors. All cohort members were sampled while nominally healthy, although unrecorded immune exposures were likely present. The donor tested CMV seronegative and was one of the 352 seronegative cohort members. Every donor gave a peripheral blood sample, and the peripheral blood mononuclear cells from that sample were used for TCR beta sequencing. The Qiagen DNeasy Blood Extraction Kit was used to extract genomic DNA from the blood cell samples. The sequence derives from a woman in her forties in good health and CMV-seronegative. The chain is made from TRBV7-9 and TRBJ2-1; perhaps TRBD2 is the D gene, with 6 bases matching. The sequencing input was PBMCs. The DNA is TGTGCCAGCAGCCGGACTATGTACAATGAGCAGTTCTTC. This encodes CASSRTMYNEQFF. The CDR3 plus the reference TRBV7-9 and TRBJ2-1 genes for the other parts give the full variable domain: DTGVSQNPRHKITKRGQNVTFRCDPISEHNRLYWYRQTLGQGPEFLTYFQNEAQLEKSRLLSDRFSAERPKGSFSTLEIQRTEQGDSAMYLCASSRTMYNEQFFGPGTRLTVL.